These 30 T cell receptor beta chains were sequenced from one sample in a study of blood T cell repertoires in COVID-19. Here immunoSEQ multiplex PCR was the method, and the copy in TCRdb shows in-frame clones only, minus some. The sample holds 200,000 to 250,000 clones, over 75% seen once. Sequencing used peripheral blood. Source of these receptors: a woman aged 40 to 50 who had recovered from COVID-19.

The rearrangement uses TRBV5-4 and TRBJ2-7; 9 bases fit TRBD1. The CDR3 loop spans 13 amino acids. The ends lost 6 bases at V and 5 bases at J; junction bases unmatched: 6. CDR1 and CDR2 from the germline V gene are SGHNT and YYREEE (reference sequence). The CDR3 here is CASTGQGIHEQYF. The CDR3 region has the DNA TGTGCCAGCACAGGACAGGGGATCCACGAGCAGTACTTC. The entire variable domain, with the rest obtained from reference TRBV5-4 and TRBJ2-7, is as follows: ETGVTQSPTHLIKTRGQQVTLRCSSQSGHNTVSWYQQALGQGPQFIFQYYREEENGRGNFPPRFSGLQFPNYSSELNVNALELDDSALYLCASTGQGIHEQYFGPGTRLTVT.

The rearrangement links TRBV6-5 to TRBJ2-1; 8 bases are a match to TRBD2. The ends lost 7 bases at V and 10 bases at J; junction bases unmatched: 9. This CDR3 comprises 13 residues. Germline V gives CDR1 MNHEY, CDR2 SVGAGI. The CDR3 region is CASKGGSGEEQFF. In DNA, the CDR3 is TGTGCCAGCAAAGGTGGTAGCGGGGAAGAGCAGTTCTTC.

The rearrangement joins TRBV30 to TRBJ2-2; 10 bases match TRBD1. V gave up 5 bases and J gave up 7 bases; unmatched junction bases: 7. Germline CDR1 and CDR2: GTSNPN and SVGIG (reference sequence). The length of the CDR3 is 14 residues. In DNA, the CDR3 is TGTGCCTGGGACCGGGACAGGGGTCACGGGGAGCTGTTTTTT. This translates into CAWDRDRGHGELFF. Supplemented by reference TRBV30 and TRBJ2-2, the full variable domain reads SQTIHQWPATLVQPVGSPLSLECTVEGTSNPNLYWYRQAAGRGLQLLFYSVGIGQISSEVPQNLSASRPQDRQFILSSKKLLLSDSGFYLCAWDRDRGHGELFFGEGSRLTVL.

The rearrangement links TRBV7-9 to TRBJ1-6; TRBD1 agrees at 9 bases. The CDR3 length is 15 residues. Germline V gene lookup returns CDR1 SEHNR and CDR2 FQNEAQ (reference sequence). Germline trimming cut 5 bases from V and 9 bases from J; bases unmatched to any gene: 8. The DNA for the CDR3 is TGTGCCAGCAGCAGAGACAGGGGGTCGGGTTCACCCCTCCACTTT. It is translated as CASSRDRGSGSPLHF.

The genes are TRBV19 and TRBJ2-1; D is undetermined. V lost 2 bases and J lost 5, with 7 bases in between. From germline, CDR1 is LNHDA and CDR2 SQIVND (reference sequence). The CDR3 is 13 amino acids. The CDR3 DNA is TGTGCCAGTAGTATACGAGTGGACAATGAGCAGTTCTTC. It codes for CASSIRVDNEQFF.

The CDR3 is CASSPGQGDTEAFF. In DNA, the CDR3 is TGTGCCAGCAGCCCCGGACAGGGCGACACTGAAGCTTTCTTT. This sequence joins TRBV11-2 and TRBJ1-1; 8 bases align to TRBD1. After removal of 5 bases from V and 3 bases from J, the junction contained 5 bases not matched to a gene. Looked up from germline, CDR1 is SGHAT and CDR2 is FQNNGV. The CDR3 sequence is 14 residues long.

This clone was recorded only once. The chain couples TRBV4-1 to TRBJ2-5; D is undetermined. The V gene's germline CDR1 is MGHRA and CDR2 YSYEKL. The CDR3 contains 11 residues. Trimming stripped 4 bases from V and 5 bases from J, with 5 bases between. The chain's CDR3 is CASSRDETQYF. The CDR3 coding sequence is TGCGCCAGCAGCCGCGATGAGACCCAGTACTTC.

The rearrangement links TRBV4-3 to TRBJ1-3; D unclear. The CDR3 totals 17 residues. Trimming stripped 2 bases from V and 3 bases from J, with 17 bases between. CDR1 and CDR2 (germline): LGHNA, YSLEER. CDR3 region: CASSQFGGITGGNTIYF. CDR3 nucleotides: TGCGCCAGCAGCCAATTTGGAGGGATCACTGGTGGAAACACCATATATTTT.

The chain is built from TRBV19 and TRBJ2-1; 7 bases are a match to TRBD2. The CDR3 consists of 14 residues. Trimming removed 7 bases from V and 6 bases from J; junction bases left unmatched: 9. Germline loops: CDR1 LNHDA, CDR2 SQIVND (reference sequence). The CDR3: CASTRTRSGNEQFF. In DNA form, the CDR3 reads TGTGCCAGTACGAGGACTAGATCGGGCAATGAGCAGTTCTTC.

V is TRBV7-9 and J is TRBJ2-7, with a tentative D call TRBD2 (5 bases). Trimming pared 4 bases from V and 4 bases from J, leaving 8 bases between. The length of the CDR3 is 12 residues. Germline loops: CDR1 SEHNR, CDR2 FQNEAQ (reference sequence). The CDR3 sequence is CASSWEQYEQYF. CDR3 nucleotide sequence: TGTGCCAGCAGCTGGGAGCAGTACGAGCAGTACTTC.

The chain employs TRBV6-6 and TRBJ2-7, with 8 nucleotides matching TRBD2. CDR1 MNHNY and CDR2 SVGAGI come from the germline V gene (reference sequence). The CDR3 has 14 residues. V trimming: 4 bases; J trimming: 8 bases; junction bases outside the gene matches: 10. The CDR3 DNA reads as TGTGCCAGCAGTTCCTTAGCGGGGTTGGAAAAGCAGTACTTC. Its protein product is CASSSLAGLEKQYF.

This sequence joins TRBV30 and TRBJ2-4, with 9 bases fitting TRBD2. V gave up 4 bases and J gave up 11 bases; unmatched junction bases: 9. There are 13 residues in the CDR3. Germline assignment: CDR1 GTSNPN and CDR2 SVGIG (reference sequence). The DNA for the CDR3 is TGTGCCTGGACGGGCGGGGGGGCCGTAGTTCAGTACTTC. Translation gives CAWTGGGAVVQYF.

The chain joins TRBV18 to TRBJ1-5; perhaps TRBD1 as D (5 bases). Germline V gene lookup returns CDR1 KGHSH and CDR2 LQKENI. This CDR3 has 15 amino acids. V lost 6 bases and J lost 5, with 17 bases in between. The CDR3 DNA is TGTGCCAGCTCCCTTGATCACGGGACTTATCAGCCCCAGCATTTT. This translates into CASSLDHGTYQPQHF.

This chain connects TRBV30 to TRBJ1-1; weak D call: TRBD1 (5 bases). This CDR3 is built from 11 residues. Germline V gene lookup returns CDR1 GTSNPN and CDR2 SVGIG (reference sequence). The V end lost 0 bases, the J end lost 6 bases, and 5 bases lay between the germline ends. The CDR3 DNA follows: TGTGCCTGGAGTGTACAGGCTGAAGCTTTCTTT. Translated, it gives CAWSVQAEAFF.

The rearrangement uses TRBV10-3 and TRBJ2-5, with TRBD1 matching over 9 bases. The CDR3 has 15 residues. Germline CDR1 and CDR2: ENHRY and SYGVKD. The V gene end was trimmed by 2 bases and the J gene end by 5 bases; junction bases not matched to a gene: 6. For the CDR3, the DNA is TGTGCCATCAGTGAGGTCACAGGGGGCAGGGAGACCCAGTACTTC. This encodes CAISEVTGGRETQYF.

The chain couples TRBV2 to TRBJ2-6; no definite D call. The germline V gene encodes CDR1 SNHLY and CDR2 FYNNEI. This CDR3 region has 16 residues. Trimming stripped 4 bases from V and 0 bases from J, with 10 bases between. In DNA, the CDR3 is TGTGCCAGCAGTGGGTTACGGGTCTCTGGGGCCAACGTCCTGACTTTC. This sequence encodes CASSGLRVSGANVLTF.

The V and J genes are TRBV24-1 and TRBJ2-7; 9 bases match TRBD1. CDR1 is KGHDR and CDR2 is SFDVKD in the germline V gene. This CDR3 contains 15 residues. The J segment lost 4 bases and the V segment lost 4 bases, leaving 7 bases of the junction unmatched. The CDR3 coding sequence is TGTGCCACCAGTGAAGGACAGGGGCCTCTTTACGAGCAGTACTTC. Amino acids: CATSEGQGPLYEQYF.

The chain has TRBV23-1 and TRBJ1-3, with 8 nucleotides matching TRBD1. TRBV23-1 is labeled an ORF, and its function is uncertain. V was pared by 4 bases and J by 4 bases, with 6 bases of the junction left unmatched. This CDR3 spans 15 amino acids. CDR3 in amino acids: CASSRPTGDGNTIYF. As DNA, the CDR3 is TGCGCCAGCAGTCGACCGACAGGGGACGGAAACACCATATATTTT.

The gene calls are TRBV6-2 or TRBV6-3 and TRBJ2-7, with no clear D. Trimming stripped 0 bases from V and 3 bases from J, with 9 bases between. Germline loops: CDR1 MNHEY, CDR2 SVGEGT. The CDR3 sequence is 14 residues long. The DNA for the CDR3 is TGTGCCAGCAGTTACTCTTGGCGGAACTACGAGCAGTACTTC. Translated, it gives CASSYSWRNYEQYF.

The chain employs TRBV7-2 and TRBJ1-3, with 8 nucleotides matching TRBD1. Unmatched junction bases numbered 8, after V lost 5 bases and J lost 2 bases. The CDR3 has 16 residues. Germline CDR1 SGHTA, CDR2 FQGNSA. This CDR3 reads CASSRNRGWAGNTIYF. As DNA, the CDR3 is TGTGCCAGCAGCCGGAACAGGGGGTGGGCTGGAAACACCATATATTTT.

As for this clone: The same CDR3 is also encoded by other DNA sequences in this sample. V and J are TRBV27 and TRBJ2-7; D unresolved. Germline values: CDR1 MNHEY, CDR2 SMNVEV (reference sequence). Between the trimmed V and J ends, which lost 2 bases and 7 bases, there was a span of 6 bases. The CDR3 consists of 11 residues. The CDR3 coding sequence is TGTGCCAGCAGTTTAGCAGGAGAGCAGTACTTC. The encoded protein is CASSLAGEQYF.

This chain uses TRBV29-1 with TRBJ1-1; D unresolved. Per germline, CDR1 SQVTM and CDR2 ANQGSEA. V was trimmed by 6 bases and J by 1 base, leaving 12 bases between them. The CDR3 sequence is 13 residues long. The CDR3 here is CSVRGSSNTEAFF. In DNA form, the CDR3 reads TGCAGCGTCCGCGGCAGTTCGAACACTGAAGCTTTCTTT.

J is TRBJ2-5 and V is TRBV29-1, with D perhaps TRBD2 (6 bases). Germline assignment: CDR1 SQVTM and CDR2 ANQGSEA. There are 12 residues in the CDR3. The V end lost 4 bases, the J end lost 4 bases, and 10 bases lay between the germline ends. The CDR3 nucleotides read TGCAGCGTTGGGAGGGGCGGAGAGACCCAGTACTTC. Protein sequence: CSVGRGGETQYF.

The count of this clone is one. CDR3 DNA sequence: TGTGCCAGTAGTCGACAGTGGTCTAATGAAAAACTGTTTTTT. The encoded protein is CASSRQWSNEKLFF. The V call is TRBV19, the J call TRBJ1-4, with D tentatively TRBD1 (5 bases). This CDR3 has 14 amino acids. Germline V lookup: CDR1 LNHDA, CDR2 SQIVND (reference sequence). Trimming stripped 5 bases from V and 3 bases from J, with 10 bases between.

V and J are TRBV20-1 and TRBJ1-1; D not certain. Between the trimmed V and J ends, which lost 4 bases and 5 bases, there was a span of 8 bases. CDR1 DFQATT and CDR2 SNEGSKA come from the germline V gene (reference sequence). CDR3 length equals 11 residues. The CDR3 protein is CSAKGGTEAFF. CDR3 DNA: TGCAGTGCTAAGGGAGGGACTGAAGCTTTCTTT.

The chain has TRBV2 and TRBJ2-2; maybe TRBD1 (6 bases). V lost 7 bases to trimming and J lost 1 base, with 13 bases between them. Germline assignment: CDR1 SNHLY and CDR2 FYNNEI. This CDR3 comprises 15 residues. The CDR3 protein is CASNEGDLNTGELFF. CDR3 DNA: TGTGCCAGCAACGAGGGGGACCTGAACACCGGGGAGCTGTTTTTT.

The CDR3 DNA follows: TGTGCCAGCAGTGAAGATCTAGCGGGGACCCTTTACAATGAGCAGTTCTTC. Translating gives CASSEDLAGTLYNEQFF. V usage is TRBV6-1 and J usage is TRBJ2-1; 9 bases align to TRBD2. Trimming at V came to 1 base and at J to 4 bases, leaving 8 bases not matched to a gene. CDR3 length: 17 amino acids. Germline V gives CDR1 MNHNS, CDR2 SASEGT.

V gene TRBV12-5 combines with J gene TRBJ2-3, with 11 bases aligning to TRBD2. CDR1 LGHNT and CDR2 FRNRAP come from the germline V gene. J lost 2 bases, V lost 1 base, and 5 bases had no gene match. The CDR3 runs 17 residues. The CDR3 protein is CASGLGASGRITDTQYF. The CDR3 nucleotides read TGTGCTAGTGGTTTGGGTGCTAGCGGGAGGATCACAGATACGCAGTATTTT. The variable domain in full, completed from reference TRBV12-5 and TRBJ2-3, reads DARVTQTPRHKVTEMGQEVTMRCQPILGHNTVFWYRQTMMQGLELLAYFRNRAPLDDSGMPKDRFSAEMPDATLATLKIQPSEPRDSAVYFCASGLGASGRITDTQYFGPGTRLTVL.

The chain employs TRBV19 and TRBJ2-7, with D unresolved. Germline V gene sequence: CDR1 LNHDA, CDR2 SQIVND (reference sequence). There are 15 residues in the CDR3. The V and J ends lost 5 bases and 2 bases respectively, with 16 bases between them. The CDR3 DNA reads TGTGCCAGTAGTCCCTTGGTAAATGCGGCCTACGAGCAGTACTTC. This sequence encodes CASSPLVNAAYEQYF.

This clone has at least ten counts. The rearrangement uses TRBV4-1 and TRBJ2-2; possibly TRBD1 for D (5 bases). Between the trimmed V and J ends, which lost 0 bases and 7 bases, there was a span of 12 bases. CDR3 length: 15 amino acids. CDR1 and CDR2 (germline): MGHRA, YSYEKL. This CDR3 is CASSQDSGLNGELFF. DNA of the CDR3: TGCGCCAGCAGCCAAGATTCAGGGTTGAACGGGGAGCTGTTTTTT.